These 27 T cell receptor beta chains came from one sample sequenced in a study of CD8 T cells in ankylosing spondylitis. The antigens for these receptors are not known. TCRdb independently ran MiXCR on the 5' RACE reads; one entry per CDR3 protein. This table holds 200,000 to 250,000 distinct CDR3 sequences, 6% to 8% found once. Overall study results and limits: Roughly eight highly homologous variants made up a TCR beta motif that seemed to typify ankylosing spondylitis blood.

Sequenced material: blood, either unsorted or a sorted T cell fraction (not recorded which). These receptors all stem from a male donor with ankylosing spondylitis.

This clonotype was detected ten times or more. In DNA, the CDR3 is TGCGCCAGCGCGCCCCCGGGACAGGGTCCTTCACCCCTCCACTTT. This translates into CASAPPGQGPSPLHF. This chain uses TRBV5-1 with TRBJ1-6; 9 nucleotides agree with TRBD1. This CDR3 is built from 15 residues. The J segment lost 9 bases and the V segment lost 7 bases, leaving 11 bases of the junction unmatched. Looked up from germline, CDR1 is SGHRS and CDR2 is YFSETQ.

This clonotype was found many times. The chain combines TRBV9 with TRBJ1-6, with a weak D call TRBD1 (5 bases). V was pared by 4 bases and J by 7 bases, with 15 bases between. Germline CDR1 is SGDLS and CDR2 is YYNGEE. This CDR3 is built from 15 residues. The DNA of the CDR3 is TGTGCCAGCAGCCCTCGACAGAACCCCAATTCACCCCTCCACTTT. It yields the protein CASSPRQNPNSPLHF.

The table lists this clonotype with many counts. The V gene is TRBV24-1, the J gene TRBJ2-3; TRBD1 aligns across 8 bases. The CDR3 contains 16 residues. V gave up 5 bases and J gave up 1 base; unmatched junction bases: 7. Germline values: CDR1 KGHDR, CDR2 SFDVKD. Here the CDR3 reads CATSVRTGIGTDTQYF. The CDR3 nucleotides read TGTGCCACCAGTGTCCGGACAGGGATTGGCACAGATACGCAGTATTTT.

This clonotype came up many times. The chain couples TRBV29-1 to TRBJ2-1; D not resolved. CDR3 length: 11 residues. Germline lookup yields CDR1 SQVTM and CDR2 ANQGSEA. The V gene lost 4 bases and the J gene lost 3 bases, with 4 bases spanning the gap. CDR3 nucleotides: TGCAGCGTTGTGAACTACAATGAGCAGTTCTTC. This encodes CSVVNYNEQFF.

The chain has TRBV29-1 and TRBJ2-7, with 11 bases lining up with TRBD1. CDR3 length: 15 residues. Germline CDR1 SQVTM, CDR2 ANQGSEA. The V gene end was trimmed by 7 bases and the J gene end by 3 bases; junction bases not matched to a gene: 11. Here the CDR3 reads CSAIEWDRGSYEQYF. CDR3 coding DNA: TGCAGCGCAATTGAGTGGGACAGGGGGAGCTACGAGCAGTACTTC.

Many counts were recorded for this clonotype. The chain employs TRBV12-3 or TRBV12-4 and TRBJ1-5; TRBD1 matches at 10 bases. V dropped 5 bases and J dropped 0; count of bases not matched to a gene: 10. The CDR3 spans 18 residues. CDR3 DNA sequence: TGTGCCAGCAGTCCGCCGGGACAGGGGTTTTATAGCAATCAGCCCCAGCATTTT. Protein: CASSPPGQGFYSNQPQHF.

This clonotype was recorded at least ten times. The V gene is TRBV6-5, the J gene TRBJ2-1, with D unclear. CDR1 and CDR2 (germline): MNHEY, SVGAGI. With 3 bases removed from V and 7 bases from J, the gap between germline ends came to 13 bases. The CDR3 is 14 residues long. The CDR3 DNA reads as TGTGCCAGCAGTTATGGGAAGGCCTCAAATGAGCAGTTCTTC. Its protein product is CASSYGKASNEQFF.

This clonotype was counted between two and nine times. The rearrangement joins TRBV27 to TRBJ2-1; 7 nucleotides line up with TRBD2. The CDR3 totals 14 residues. The germline V gene encodes CDR1 MNHEY and CDR2 SMNVEV (reference sequence). Trimming cost V 3 bases and J 4 bases; bases outside gene matches: 3. In DNA, the CDR3 is TGTGCCAGCAGTTTGGGGGGGATATACAATGAGCAGTTCTTC. As protein: CASSLGGIYNEQFF.

The gene calls are TRBV15 and TRBJ1-3; D not resolved. V lost 4 bases, J lost 0 bases, and 13 bases lay in between. Germline assignment: CDR1 LNHNV and CDR2 YYDKDF (reference sequence). The CDR3 covers 16 residues. The CDR3 nucleotides read TGTGCCACCAGCACCCGGACTTTCCGCTCTGGAAACACCATATATTTT. Encoded protein: CATSTRTFRSGNTIYF.

This clonotype was recorded at least ten times. The gene calls are TRBV12-3 or TRBV12-4 and TRBJ2-7; D not resolved. V was pared by 9 bases and J by 2 bases, with 11 bases between. CDR3 length equals 12 residues. Here the CDR3 reads CASTLSAYEQYF. CDR3 nucleotide sequence: TGTGCCAGTACCCTGAGCGCCTACGAGCAGTACTTC.

At least ten counts were recorded for this clonotype. This sequence joins TRBV4-1 and TRBJ1-5, with D unclear. The length of the CDR3 is 14 residues. The V end lost 5 bases, the J end lost 4 bases, and 12 bases lay between the germline ends. Germline loops: CDR1 MGHRA, CDR2 YSYEKL. The DNA for the CDR3 is TGCGCCAGCAGCTTGCTTACGGTTAATCAGCCCCAGCATTTT. Translation gives CASSLLTVNQPQHF.

This clonotype was found a few times. The chain joins TRBV4-3 to TRBJ1-2; D unclear. Germline V CDR1 and CDR2: LGHNA, YSLEER. This CDR3 region has 13 residues. Trimming took 0 bases from V and 5 from J, leaving 7 bases between them. The CDR3 region is CASSQDMGYGYTF. For the CDR3, the DNA is TGCGCCAGCAGCCAAGATATGGGATATGGCTACACCTTC.

This clonotype was detected a few times. This chain uses TRBV19 with TRBJ2-7; possibly TRBD1 for D (6 bases). V dropped 6 bases and J dropped 7 bases, with 22 bases sitting between them. The CDR3 contains 15 residues. Germline CDR1 reads LNHDA; CDR2 reads SQIVND (reference sequence). The CDR3 loop reads CASSPDRHVLWEQYF. In DNA, the CDR3 is TGTGCCAGTAGCCCTGACAGGCACGTTCTTTGGGAGCAGTACTTC.

Remarks on this clonotype: The conserved phenylalanine or tryptophan is not found at the CDR3 terminus, so this likely reflects a read error. The chain carries TRBV6-5 and TRBJ2-1; the D gene could be TRBD1 or TRBD2 (5 bases each). CDR1 MNHEY and CDR2 SVGAGI come from the germline V gene. The CDR3 loop spans 11 amino acids. Trimming left V 4 bases short and J 7 bases short, with 5 bases between. The CDR3 DNA sequence: TGTGCCAGCAGTTGGGGGAATGAGCAGTTCTTG. This gives the protein CASSWGNEQFL.

V gene TRBV20-1 combines with J gene TRBJ2-2; TRBD1 is a possible D gene (5 bases). The V end lost 1 base, the J end lost 9 bases, and 18 bases lay between the germline ends. This CDR3 has 15 residues. Per germline, CDR1 DFQATT and CDR2 SNEGSKA (reference sequence). The chain's CDR3 is CSARGSEQAPRELFF. The CDR3 bases are TGCAGTGCTAGAGGCTCCGAACAGGCTCCGAGGGAGCTGTTTTTT.

This clonotype was detected a few times. J is TRBJ1-6 and V is TRBV7-9, with D unclear. The CDR3 contains 12 residues. Germline V CDR1 and CDR2: SEHNR, FQNEAQ (reference sequence). Trimming shortened V by 5 bases and J by 13 bases, and 12 bases separated the two germline ends. CDR3 coding DNA: TGTGCCAGCAGCCCCAGCCCGGAGCCCCTCCACTTT. As protein: CASSPSPEPLHF.

The chain employs TRBV5-6 and TRBJ2-5; unclear D gene. V was trimmed by 0 bases and J by 0 bases, leaving 12 bases between them. Germline CDR1 reads SGHDT; CDR2 reads YYEEEE. The CDR3 length is 16 residues. CDR3 region: CASSLAGQLYQETQYF. CDR3 sequence (DNA): TGTGCCAGCAGCTTGGCGGGTCAGCTTTACCAAGAGACCCAGTACTTC.

The CDR3 sequence is CASRQGLASYNEQFF. CDR3 in DNA: TGTGCCAGCAGGCAAGGACTAGCCTCCTACAATGAGCAGTTCTTC. The genes are TRBV6-1 and TRBJ2-1, with 8 bases that match TRBD2. There are 15 residues in the CDR3. J was trimmed by 0 bases and V by 6 bases; bases with no gene match: 4. The germline CDR1 and CDR2 sequences are MNHNS and SASEGT.

This clonotype was counted at least ten times. This rearrangement joins TRBV6-2 or TRBV6-3 to TRBJ2-1, with TRBD2 identical over 9 bases. With 8 bases clipped from V and 10 bases from J, the junction kept 9 bases outside the gene matches. Per germline, CDR1 MNHEY and CDR2 SVGEGT. This CDR3 has 13 residues. DNA of the CDR3: TGTGCCAGCTTGGCGGGAGGGATTGGGGAGCAGTTCTTC. Translated: CASLAGGIGEQFF.

This clonotype came up many times. The chain joins TRBV29-1 to TRBJ1-1; possibly TRBD1 for D (5 bases). V lost 3 bases, J lost 0 bases, and 14 bases lay in between. Germline CDR1 SQVTM, CDR2 ANQGSEA. The CDR3 sequence is 15 residues long. CDR3 DNA: TGCAGCGTTGAGCCCGGGGGTACCATGAACACTGAAGCTTTCTTT. It specifies CSVEPGGTMNTEAFF.

This clonotype has ten or more counts. The chain links TRBV7-9 to TRBJ1-1; no definite D call. Germline loops: CDR1 SEHNR, CDR2 FQNEAQ (reference sequence). The CDR3 has 13 amino acids. The germline V and J ends were trimmed by 5 bases and 4 bases, with 11 bases remaining between them. CDR3 sequence: CASSPGYSTEAFF. Written as DNA, the CDR3 is TGTGCCAGCAGCCCGGGCTACAGCACTGAAGCTTTCTTT.

This clonotype was detected many times. The chain joins TRBV3-1 to TRBJ2-7, with a tentative D call TRBD2 (6 bases). Germline CDR1 is LGHDT and CDR2 is YNNKEL (reference sequence). The CDR3 extends over 18 amino acids. Trimming took 1 base from V and 1 from J, leaving 20 bases between them. The CDR3 nucleotides are TGTGCCAGCAGCCAAGGTCTAGCGCCGGAGAGAAGGTCCTACGAGCAGTACTTC. Protein product: CASSQGLAPERRSYEQYF.

This chain connects TRBV2 to TRBJ1-5; 8 bases are shared with TRBD1. CDR1 SNHLY and CDR2 FYNNEI come from the germline V gene. The length of the CDR3 is 15 residues. The V segment lost 1 base and the J segment 5 bases; nucleotides outside the gene matches: 4. The CDR3 sequence: CASSEVGQGDQPQHF. Here the CDR3 DNA reads TGTGCCAGCAGTGAAGTAGGACAGGGTGATCAGCCCCAGCATTTT.

This clonotype was recorded at least ten times. V is TRBV20-1 and J is TRBJ2-5; perhaps TRBD1 as D (6 bases). CDR3 length: 17 residues. V dropped 0 bases and J dropped 3 bases, with 20 bases sitting between them. Germline V gives CDR1 DFQATT, CDR2 SNEGSKA (reference sequence). The CDR3 protein is CSARDKMARGFKETQYF. In DNA, the CDR3 is TGCAGTGCTAGAGATAAAATGGCCAGGGGATTTAAAGAGACCCAGTACTTC.

This clonotype has more than one count but fewer than ten. The V and J genes are TRBV27 and TRBJ1-2; D might be TRBD1 (6 bases). This CDR3 is built from 15 residues. Germline assignment: CDR1 MNHEY and CDR2 SMNVEV (reference sequence). Trimming cost V 6 bases and J 3 bases, with 17 bases left between them. CDR3 loop: CASSPGWGADYGYTF. In nucleotides, the CDR3 is TGTGCCAGCAGCCCAGGGTGGGGGGCGGACTATGGCTACACCTTC.

This clonotype was counted only a few times. This sequence joins TRBV28 and TRBJ2-7, with 7 bases aligning to TRBD2. Germline V gene data show CDR1 as MDHEN and CDR2 as SYDVKM. The trim removed 6 bases at V and 4 bases at J, leaving 9 bases unmatched. This CDR3 spans 14 amino acids. The CDR3 DNA follows: TGTGCCAGCAGCCCTGGGGGGGACCTGTACGAGCAGTACTTC. This translates into CASSPGGDLYEQYF. Full variable domain (outside the CDR3, taken from reference TRBV28 and TRBJ2-7): DVKVTQSSRYLVKRTGEKVFLECVQDMDHENMFWYRQDPGLGLRLIYFSYDVKMKEKGDIPEGYSVSREKKERFSLILESASTNQTSMYLCASSPGGDLYEQYFGPGTRLTVT.

This clonotype was seen ten or more times. V gene TRBV28 combines with J gene TRBJ2-7; D not certain. This CDR3 spans 14 amino acids. V lost 3 bases to trimming and J lost 0 bases, with 9 bases between them. CDR1 is MDHEN and CDR2 is SYDVKM in the germline V gene. CDR3 sequence reads: CASSFFGPSYEQYF. CDR3 nucleotides: TGTGCCAGCAGTTTTTTTGGACCCTCCTACGAGCAGTACTTC.